This TCR beta chain was identified in a study of OX40 agonist ivuxolimab in advanced cancers. The method was immunoSEQ multiplex PCR; TCRdb's version includes in-frame clones alone and lacks a portion of them. The sample has 17,000 or so clones; about 80% are singletons. Deletions cut 2 bases from V and 4 bases from J, with 20 bases between. The CDR3 sequence is 17 residues long. CDR1 and CDR2 (germline): LNHDA, SQIVND (reference sequence). The chain joins TRBV19 to TRBJ1-2, with a tentative D call TRBD1 (5 bases). The clonotype was recovered from an adult with an advanced solid tumor such as melanoma, head and neck, liver or kidney cancer. Sequencing used CD4+ or CD8+ T cells sorted from blood, obtained in a trial of the OX40 agonist ivuxolimab. This CDR3 is CASSIRGRLVHPYGYTF. CDR3 DNA: TGTGCCAGTAGTATAAGGGGACGCTTGGTCCACCCCTATGGCTACACCTTC.